The 30 T cell receptor beta chains presented below share a single source sample, sequenced in a study of T cell changes during pregnancy in multiple sclerosis. The repertoire was sequenced with immunoSEQ multiplex PCR; TCRdb's copy has only in-frame clones and lacks some. The sample has about 62,000 clones, 85% to 95% seen once. Sequenced here: CD8+ T cells from peripheral blood mononuclear cells, sampled in the second trimester of pregnancy. The receptors here all came from a female donor with multiple sclerosis, enrolled in a pregnancy study.

Only one count was recorded for this clone. CDR3 sequence (DNA): TGTGCCAGCAGGGCCGGGACAGGGAGCTACGAGCAGTACTTC. Translating gives CASRAGTGSYEQYF. This chain joins TRBV28 and TRBJ2-7; 9 bases are a match to TRBD1. In germline, CDR1 is MDHEN, CDR2 SYDVKM. V lost 6 bases to trimming and J lost 3 bases; unmatched junction nucleotides: 6. This CDR3 has 14 residues. Supplemented by reference TRBV28 and TRBJ2-7, the full variable domain reads DVKVTQSSRYLVKRTGEKVFLECVQDMDHENMFWYRQDPGLGLRLIYFSYDVKMKEKGDIPEGYSVSREKKERFSLILESASTNQTSMYLCASRAGTGSYEQYFGPGTRLTVT.

V gene TRBV5-1 combines with J gene TRBJ2-7; D remains ambiguous. The germline CDR1 and CDR2 sequences are SGHRS and YFSETQ. V lost 0 bases, J lost 5 bases, and 9 bases lay in between. The CDR3 contains 13 residues. The CDR3 here is CASSLDPPNEQYF. CDR3 coding DNA: TGCGCCAGCAGCTTGGACCCGCCTAACGAGCAGTACTTC.

The V and J genes are TRBV27 and TRBJ1-5; 9 bases map to TRBD1. The J segment lost 2 bases and the V segment lost 2 bases, leaving 7 bases of the junction unmatched. Germline CDR1 is MNHEY and CDR2 is SMNVEV (reference sequence). The CDR3 has 17 amino acids. The CDR3 DNA follows: TGTGCCAGCAGTTTAACAGGGGGCGGATCTGGCAATCAGCCCCAGCATTTT. Residues: CASSLTGGGSGNQPQHF.

The gene calls are TRBV4-1 and TRBJ1-1; 9 bases fit TRBD1. The CDR3 contains 16 residues. V dropped 0 bases and J dropped 6; count of bases not matched to a gene: 8. The germline V gene encodes CDR1 MGHRA and CDR2 YSYEKL. CDR3 residues: CASSQDVTDRGSEAFF. The CDR3 DNA sequence: TGCGCCAGCAGCCAAGATGTTACGGACAGGGGCTCTGAAGCTTTCTTT.

The chain couples TRBV6-5 to TRBJ2-3, with D perhaps TRBD1 (6 bases). Trimming stripped 6 bases from V and 4 bases from J, with 17 bases between. Germline V gene lookup returns CDR1 MNHEY and CDR2 SVGAGI. The length of the CDR3 is 15 residues. CDR3 sequence: CASRPLDSSPDTQYF. In nucleotides, the CDR3 is TGTGCCAGCAGACCCCTGGACAGCTCCCCAGATACGCAGTATTTT.

The rearrangement joins TRBV4-2 to TRBJ2-7, with D maybe TRBD2 (6 bases). The CDR3 runs to 14 residues. V lost 0 bases and J 5 bases, leaving 11 bases between the germline ends. The germline CDR1 and CDR2 sequences are LGHNA and YNFKEQ. CDR3 amino acids: CASSQETASDEQYF. Here the CDR3 DNA reads TGTGCCAGCAGCCAAGAGACGGCTAGCGACGAGCAGTACTTC.

V gene TRBV29-1 combines with J gene TRBJ2-1; D gene uncertain. The CDR3 spans 14 residues. Trimming removed 0 bases from V and 0 bases from J, with 6 bases in between. Germline V CDR1 and CDR2: SQVTM, ANQGSEA. CDR3 DNA sequence: TGCAGCGTTGAAGACAGAAGCTCCTACAATGAGCAGTTCTTC. It yields the protein CSVEDRSSYNEQFF.

The V gene is TRBV15, the J gene TRBJ2-7, with 10 bases aligning to TRBD2. This CDR3 is 14 amino acids long. Trimming cost V 5 bases and J 3 bases; bases outside gene matches: 4. Germline V gene lookup returns CDR1 LNHNV and CDR2 YYDKDF (reference sequence). The CDR3 here is CATSARLAGYEQYF. CDR3 sequence (DNA): TGTGCCACCAGCGCAAGACTAGCGGGCTACGAGCAGTACTTC.

The chain couples TRBV28 to TRBJ1-2, with D hard to call. V lost 5 bases and J 4 bases, leaving 17 bases between the germline ends. Germline V gives CDR1 MDHEN, CDR2 SYDVKM. This CDR3 region has 15 residues. CDR3 loop: CASSKINPTSYGYTF. CDR3 coding DNA: TGTGCCAGCAGTAAGATCAACCCCACAAGCTATGGCTACACCTTC.

A single count supports this clone. The chain is built from TRBV28 and TRBJ2-1, with no clear D. Germline V gives CDR1 MDHEN, CDR2 SYDVKM. The CDR3 has 14 amino acids. Trimming shortened V by 4 bases and J by 6 bases, and 13 bases separated the two germline ends. The CDR3 sequence is CASSSLSGGNEQFF. CDR3 nucleotide sequence: TGTGCCAGCAGTTCCCTTTCCGGCGGCAATGAGCAGTTCTTC.

For the CDR3, the DNA is TGTGCCAGCAGCTACAGACAGGGCAGCACTGAAGCTTTCTTT. Amino acids: CASSYRQGSTEAFF. The V and J genes are TRBV7-6 and TRBJ1-1; 7 nucleotides agree with TRBD1. After removal of 4 bases from V and 4 bases from J, the junction contained 6 bases not matched to a gene. This CDR3 spans 14 amino acids. Germline assignment: CDR1 SGHVS and CDR2 FNYEAQ.

This sequence joins TRBV7-9 and TRBJ2-1, with D possibly TRBD1 on 6 matching bases. Looked up from germline, CDR1 is SEHNR and CDR2 is FQNEAQ (reference sequence). CDR3 size: 16 residues. V was cut by 5 bases and J by 8 bases, with 22 bases left in between. CDR3 residues: CASSPRGHPKGDEQFF. The DNA for the CDR3 is TGTGCCAGCAGCCCCCGGGGACACCCCAAGGGCGATGAGCAGTTCTTC. The whole variable domain, filled in from reference TRBV7-9 and TRBJ2-1, reads DTGVSQNPRHKITKRGQNVTFRCDPISEHNRLYWYRQTLGQGPEFLTYFQNEAQLEKSRLLSDRFSAERPKGSFSTLEIQRTEQGDSAMYLCASSPRGHPKGDEQFFGPGTRLTVL.

J is TRBJ2-2 and V is TRBV4-3; 8 bases are a match to TRBD2. The CDR3 length is 17 residues. CDR1 is LGHNA, CDR2 YSLEER, per germline. V lost 3 bases, J lost 2 bases, and 8 bases stayed unmatched. As DNA, the CDR3 is TGCGCCAGCAGCCACGCGACGGGAGGGTTAAACACCGGGGAGCTGTTTTTT. Protein product: CASSHATGGLNTGELFF.

The V call is TRBV13, the J call TRBJ2-7; 11 positions agree with TRBD2. The V and J ends lost 1 base and 4 bases, in that order; junction bases with no gene match: 3. CDR1 is PRHDT and CDR2 is FYEKMQ in the germline V gene (reference sequence). This CDR3 spans 15 amino acids. The CDR3 is CASSLAGLADYEQYF. The CDR3 region has the DNA TGTGCCAGCAGCTTAGCGGGACTAGCGGATTACGAGCAGTACTTC.

The chain links TRBV27 to TRBJ2-7; 8 bases fit TRBD2. Trimming at V came to 6 bases and at J to 0 bases, leaving 7 bases not matched to a gene. Germline lookup yields CDR1 MNHEY and CDR2 SMNVEV (reference sequence). The CDR3 consists of 15 residues. This chain's CDR3 is CASSYSGSLSYEQYF. In nucleotides, the CDR3 is TGTGCCAGCAGCTACAGCGGGAGTCTCTCCTACGAGCAGTACTTC.

The V and J genes are TRBV21-1 and TRBJ2-3; TRBD1 is taken as the D call from the table, unchecked against the DNA. TRBV21-1 is tagged as a pseudogene. This CDR3 has 21 residues. The CDR3 spells CASSKVLAGSIPISRTDTQYF. CDR3 coding DNA: TGTGCCAGCAGCAAAGTTTTGGCAGGGTCCATCCCGATCTCTCGGACAGATACGCAGTATTTT.

V and J are TRBV7-6 and TRBJ1-1, with D possibly TRBD1 on 5 matching bases. With 5 bases removed from V and 6 bases from J, the gap between germline ends came to 13 bases. CDR3 length: 13 amino acids. CDR1 SGHVS and CDR2 FNYEAQ come from the germline V gene. CDR3 coding DNA: TGTGCCAGCAGCCAAGGGGTTTGGGCTGAAGCTTTCTTT. Translation gives CASSQGVWAEAFF.

V usage is TRBV27 and J usage is TRBJ2-7, with 8 bases matching TRBD1. J lost 4 bases, V lost 6 bases, and 8 bases had no gene match. Germline V gene sequence: CDR1 MNHEY, CDR2 SMNVEV (reference sequence). The CDR3 spans 14 residues. The CDR3 sequence is CASRSPDRGYEQYF. The CDR3 bases are TGTGCCAGCAGGTCACCCGACAGGGGTTACGAGCAGTACTTC.

The chain joins TRBV5-1 to TRBJ1-1; D is undetermined. The CDR3 has 16 residues. V shed 8 bases and J shed 4 bases, with 24 bases lying between them. Germline loops: CDR1 SGHRS, CDR2 YFSETQ. The CDR3 coding sequence is TGCGCCAGGGAGAGGGAAACAGTGAAGTACCCCACTGAAGCTTTCTTT. Translation gives CARERETVKYPTEAFF.

This chain joins TRBV28 and TRBJ2-7, with 7 bases identical to TRBD2. Germline CDR1 and CDR2: MDHEN and SYDVKM. This CDR3 spans 14 amino acids. Trimming took 4 bases from V and 0 from J; bases not matched to a gene: 3. CDR3 protein: CASSWGLSSYEQYF. CDR3 DNA: TGTGCCAGCAGTTGGGGACTAAGCTCCTACGAGCAGTACTTC.

The CDR3 nucleotides read TGTGCCAGCAGCAAAGGCTTGAGCGGGAGCAGCACAGATACGCAGTATTTT. It specifies CASSKGLSGSSTDTQYF. The chain joins TRBV21-1 to TRBJ2-3; the table's D call, TRBD2, was not checked against the DNA. TRBV21-1 is a pseudogene locus. The CDR3 is made up of 17 amino acids.

The V and J genes are TRBV6-1 and TRBJ1-2, with D possibly TRBD1 on 6 matching bases. V was cut by 2 bases and J by 5 bases, with 21 bases left in between. Per the germline V gene, CDR1 is MNHNS and CDR2 is SASEGT. This CDR3 is built from 17 residues. The CDR3 bases are TGTGCCAGCAGTGAAACAACTTTCTGGGGGCAGAGGTATGGCTACACCTTC. Translation: CASSETTFWGQRYGYTF.

This clone was seen at least ten times. This chain uses TRBV7-9 with TRBJ1-1, with 10 bases lining up with TRBD1. Trimming removed 8 bases from V and 11 bases from J; junction bases left unmatched: 14. The CDR3 consists of 14 residues. Germline lookup yields CDR1 SEHNR and CDR2 FQNEAQ (reference sequence). For the CDR3, the DNA is TGTGCCAGCGGCGCCGGGACAGGGGCTCGCCCGGCTTTCTTT. It is translated as CASGAGTGARPAFF.

This clone has only one observation. The V gene is TRBV5-1, the J gene TRBJ1-3; D is perhaps TRBD1 (5 bases). V was cut by 2 bases and J by 2 bases, with 14 bases left in between. Germline-derived CDR1 and CDR2 are SGHRS and YFSETQ. CDR3 size: 16 residues. CDR3: CASSLNTGGAGNTIYF. The CDR3 region has the DNA TGCGCCAGCAGCTTAAATACAGGAGGGGCTGGAAACACCATATATTTT.

This clone was seen just once. The chain links TRBV5-4 to TRBJ2-5; 7 bases match TRBD1. This CDR3 comprises 15 residues. Germline-derived CDR1 and CDR2 are SGHNT and YYREEE (reference sequence). Trimming at V came to 5 bases and at J to 0 bases, leaving 7 bases not matched to a gene. CDR3 region: CASRDRQGDQETQYF. The CDR3 nucleotides are TGTGCCAGCAGGGATCGACAGGGAGACCAAGAGACCCAGTACTTC.

This clone came up once. The CDR3 sequence: CASSLSASGAHTQYF. The CDR3 DNA reads TGTGCCAGCAGTTTATCGGCTAGCGGGGCCCATACGCAGTATTTT. The J gene is TRBJ2-3, the V gene TRBV27; 9 nucleotides agree with TRBD2. Germline CDR1 MNHEY, CDR2 SMNVEV (reference sequence). This CDR3 has 15 amino acids. V shed 0 bases, J shed 7 bases, and the junction held 5 bases outside the gene matches.

This sequence joins TRBV19 and TRBJ2-3; TRBD2 matches at 9 bases. CDR1 and CDR2 from the germline V gene are LNHDA and SQIVND (reference sequence). This CDR3 has 16 amino acids. Trimming removed 7 bases from V and 4 bases from J; junction bases left unmatched: 12. CDR3 in amino acids: CASTPAGGPVPDTQYF. The CDR3 coding sequence is TGTGCCAGTACCCCCGCGGGAGGGCCGGTCCCAGATACGCAGTATTTT.

The V gene is TRBV27, the J gene TRBJ1-1; tentatively, D is TRBD1 (6 bases). V dropped 6 bases and J dropped 3 bases, with 17 bases sitting between them. Germline V lookup: CDR1 MNHEY, CDR2 SMNVEV (reference sequence). The CDR3 has 15 amino acids. In DNA, the CDR3 is TGTGCCAGCAGGACGGGGGGCATCGCCTACACTGAAGCTTTCTTT. Translation: CASRTGGIAYTEAFF.

The rearrangement uses TRBV16 and TRBJ1-1; possible D gene TRBD1, 5 bases. The CDR3 is 15 residues long. The V end lost 2 bases, the J end lost 5 bases, and 15 bases lay between the germline ends. Germline V gives CDR1 KGHSY, CDR2 FQNENV. The CDR3: CASSQAQGSETEAFF. The DNA for the CDR3 is TGTGCCAGCAGCCAAGCCCAGGGCAGTGAAACTGAAGCTTTCTTT.

The chain has TRBV13 and TRBJ1-2, with a possible D match to TRBD1 (6 bases). Germline V lookup: CDR1 PRHDT, CDR2 FYEKMQ (reference sequence). Deletions cut 4 bases from V and 4 bases from J, with 10 bases between. The CDR3 spans 13 residues. The CDR3 DNA sequence: TGTGCCAGCAGCTCACAGGGTGCCTATGGCTACACCTTC. Translated: CASSSQGAYGYTF.